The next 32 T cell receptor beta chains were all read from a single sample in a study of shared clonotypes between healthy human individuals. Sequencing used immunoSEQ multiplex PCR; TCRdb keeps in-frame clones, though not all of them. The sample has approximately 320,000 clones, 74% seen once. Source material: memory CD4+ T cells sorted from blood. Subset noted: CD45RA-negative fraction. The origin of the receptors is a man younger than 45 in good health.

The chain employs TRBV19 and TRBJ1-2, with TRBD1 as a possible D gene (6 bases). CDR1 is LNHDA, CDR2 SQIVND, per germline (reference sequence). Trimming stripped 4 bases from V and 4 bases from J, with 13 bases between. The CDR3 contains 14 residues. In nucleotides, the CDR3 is TGTGCCAGTAGTAGGGACACAGGAGGCTATGGCTACACCTTC. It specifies CASSRDTGGYGYTF.

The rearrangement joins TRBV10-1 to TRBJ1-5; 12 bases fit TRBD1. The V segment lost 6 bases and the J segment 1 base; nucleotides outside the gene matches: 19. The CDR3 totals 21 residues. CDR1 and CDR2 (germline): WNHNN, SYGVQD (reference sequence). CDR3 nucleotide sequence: TGCGCCAGCAGACACCGGGACAGGGGGCGTCAGAGGGATATGAGCAATCAGCCCCAGCATTTT. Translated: CASRHRDRGRQRDMSNQPQHF.

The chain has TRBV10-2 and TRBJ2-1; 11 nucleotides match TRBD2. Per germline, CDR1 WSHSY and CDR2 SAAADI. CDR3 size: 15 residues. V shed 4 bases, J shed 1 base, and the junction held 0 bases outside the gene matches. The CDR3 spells CASSGLAGSYNEQFF. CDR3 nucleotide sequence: TGCGCCAGCAGTGGACTAGCGGGATCCTACAATGAGCAGTTCTTC.

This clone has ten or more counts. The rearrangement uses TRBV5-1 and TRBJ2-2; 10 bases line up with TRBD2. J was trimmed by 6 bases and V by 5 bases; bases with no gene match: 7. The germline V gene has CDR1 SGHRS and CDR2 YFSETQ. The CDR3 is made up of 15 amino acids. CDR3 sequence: CASSTMTSGPGELFF. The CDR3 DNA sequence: TGCGCCAGCAGTACTATGACTAGCGGGCCCGGGGAGCTGTTTTTT.

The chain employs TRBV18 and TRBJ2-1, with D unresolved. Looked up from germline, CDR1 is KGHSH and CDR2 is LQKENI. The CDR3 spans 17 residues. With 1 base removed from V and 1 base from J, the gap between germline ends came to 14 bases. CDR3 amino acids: CASSPLNEAVSYNEQFF. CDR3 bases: TGTGCCAGCTCACCACTTAACGAGGCGGTATCCTACAATGAGCAGTTCTTC. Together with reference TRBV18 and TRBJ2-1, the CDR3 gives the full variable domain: NAGVMQNPRHLVRRRGQEARLRCSPMKGHSHVYWYRQLPEEGLKFMVYLQKENIIDESGMPKERFSAEFPKEGPSILRIQQVVRGDSAAYFCASSPLNEAVSYNEQFFGPGTRLTVL.

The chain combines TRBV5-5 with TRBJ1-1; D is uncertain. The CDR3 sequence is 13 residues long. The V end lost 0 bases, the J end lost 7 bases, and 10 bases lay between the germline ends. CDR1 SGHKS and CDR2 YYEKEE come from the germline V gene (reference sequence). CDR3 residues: CASSLVVSIEAFF. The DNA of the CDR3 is TGTGCCAGCAGCTTGGTAGTCAGTATTGAAGCTTTCTTT.

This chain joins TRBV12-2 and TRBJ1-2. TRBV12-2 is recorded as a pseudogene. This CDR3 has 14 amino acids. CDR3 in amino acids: CASRLALTLGGYTF. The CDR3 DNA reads TGTGCAAGTCGCTTAGCGCTCACCCTCGGGGGCTACACCTTC.

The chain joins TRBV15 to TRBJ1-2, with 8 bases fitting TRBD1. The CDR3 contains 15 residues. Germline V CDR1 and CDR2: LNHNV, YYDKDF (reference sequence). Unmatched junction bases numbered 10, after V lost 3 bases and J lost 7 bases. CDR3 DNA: TGTGCCACCAGCAGGAAGACAGGGGCCGGGATTGGCTACACCTTC. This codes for CATSRKTGAGIGYTF.

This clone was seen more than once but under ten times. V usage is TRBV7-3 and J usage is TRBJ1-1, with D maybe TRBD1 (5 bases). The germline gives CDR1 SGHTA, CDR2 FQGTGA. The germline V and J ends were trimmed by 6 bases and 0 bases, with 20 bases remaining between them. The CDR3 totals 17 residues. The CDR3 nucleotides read TGTGCCAGCAGTTCATCACCAACACAGGTCGTGAACACTGAAGCTTTCTTT. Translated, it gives CASSSSPTQVVNTEAFF.

DNA of the CDR3: TGTGCCAGCAGCCCCCAGGGGCTCTCTGGGGCCAACGTCCTGACTTTC. Encoded protein: CASSPQGLSGANVLTF. The chain is built from TRBV11-2 and TRBJ2-6, with D tentatively TRBD1 (6 bases). V gave up 5 bases and J gave up 0 bases, with 11 bases separating them. Per the germline V gene, CDR1 is SGHAT and CDR2 is FQNNGV. The CDR3 consists of 16 residues.

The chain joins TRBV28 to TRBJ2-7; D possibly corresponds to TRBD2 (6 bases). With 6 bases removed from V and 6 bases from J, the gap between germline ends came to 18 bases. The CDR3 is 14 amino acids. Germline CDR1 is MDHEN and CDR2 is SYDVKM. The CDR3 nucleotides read TGTGCCAGCAGCTCCTTGGCGGGAAGCTCCGAGCAGTACTTC. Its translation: CASSSLAGSSEQYF.

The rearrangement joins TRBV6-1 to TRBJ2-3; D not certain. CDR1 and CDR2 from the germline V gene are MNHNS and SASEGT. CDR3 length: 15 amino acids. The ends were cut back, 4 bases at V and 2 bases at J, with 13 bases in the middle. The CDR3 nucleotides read TGTGCCAGCAGTGTGTTCTCGAGCCTCACAGATACGCAGTATTTT. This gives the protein CASSVFSSLTDTQYF.

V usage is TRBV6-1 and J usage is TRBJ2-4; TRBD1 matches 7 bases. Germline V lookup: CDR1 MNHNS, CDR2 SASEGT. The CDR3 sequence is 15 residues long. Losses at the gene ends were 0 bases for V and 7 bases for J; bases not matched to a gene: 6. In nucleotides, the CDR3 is TGTGCCAGCAGTGAAGCCAGGGGGTGGAGGAACATTCAGTACTTC. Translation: CASSEARGWRNIQYF.

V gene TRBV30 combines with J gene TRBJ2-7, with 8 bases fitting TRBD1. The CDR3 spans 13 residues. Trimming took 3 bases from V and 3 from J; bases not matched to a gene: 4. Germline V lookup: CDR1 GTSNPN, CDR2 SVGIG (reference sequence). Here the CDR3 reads CAWRTGVSYEQYF. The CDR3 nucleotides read TGTGCCTGGAGGACAGGGGTTAGCTACGAGCAGTACTTC.

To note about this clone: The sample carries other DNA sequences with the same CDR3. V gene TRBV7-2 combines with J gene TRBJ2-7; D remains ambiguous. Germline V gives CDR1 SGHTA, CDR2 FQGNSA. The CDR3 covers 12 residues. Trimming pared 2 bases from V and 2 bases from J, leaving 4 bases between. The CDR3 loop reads CASSLPAYEQYF. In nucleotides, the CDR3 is TGTGCCAGCAGCTTACCCGCCTACGAGCAGTACTTC.

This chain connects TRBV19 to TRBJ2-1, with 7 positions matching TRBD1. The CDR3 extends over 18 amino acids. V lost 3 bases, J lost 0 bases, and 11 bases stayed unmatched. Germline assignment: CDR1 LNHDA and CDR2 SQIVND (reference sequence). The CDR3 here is CASSIPSLRDSSYNEQFF. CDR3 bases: TGTGCCAGTAGTATCCCTTCTTTACGGGACAGCTCCTACAATGAGCAGTTCTTC.

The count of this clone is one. The CDR3 loop is CASSLGLAGSYEQYF. CDR3 coding DNA: TGTGCCAGCAGCTTAGGTTTAGCGGGCTCCTACGAGCAGTACTTC. The chain is built from TRBV11-2 and TRBJ2-7; TRBD2 aligns across 7 bases. This CDR3 has 15 amino acids. V lost 1 base and J lost 0; bases outside the gene matches: 3. Germline CDR1 is SGHAT and CDR2 is FQNNGV.

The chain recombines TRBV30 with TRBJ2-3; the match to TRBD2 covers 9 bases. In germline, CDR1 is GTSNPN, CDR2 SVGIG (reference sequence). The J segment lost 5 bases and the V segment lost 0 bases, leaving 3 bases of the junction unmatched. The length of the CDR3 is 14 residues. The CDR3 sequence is CAWSVKAGGDTQYF. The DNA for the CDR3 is TGTGCCTGGAGTGTAAAAGCGGGAGGAGATACGCAGTATTTT.

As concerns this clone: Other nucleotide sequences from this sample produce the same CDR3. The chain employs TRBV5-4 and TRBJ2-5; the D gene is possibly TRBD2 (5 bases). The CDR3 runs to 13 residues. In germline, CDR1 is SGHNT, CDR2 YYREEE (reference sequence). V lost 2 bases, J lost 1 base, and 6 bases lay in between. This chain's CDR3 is CASSFGLQETQYF. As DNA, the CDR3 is TGTGCCAGCAGCTTCGGACTCCAAGAGACCCAGTACTTC.

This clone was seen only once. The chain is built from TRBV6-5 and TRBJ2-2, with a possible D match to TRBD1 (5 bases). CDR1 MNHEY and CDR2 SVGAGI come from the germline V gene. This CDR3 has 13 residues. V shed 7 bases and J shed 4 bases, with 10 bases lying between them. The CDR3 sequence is CASKRQFTGELFF. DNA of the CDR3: TGTGCCAGCAAGCGACAGTTCACCGGGGAGCTGTTTTTT.

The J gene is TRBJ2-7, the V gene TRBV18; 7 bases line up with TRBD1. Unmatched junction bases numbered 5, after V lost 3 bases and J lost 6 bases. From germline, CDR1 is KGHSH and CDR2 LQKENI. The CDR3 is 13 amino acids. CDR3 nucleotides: TGTGCCAGCTCACCGACAGGGAATACCGAGCAGTACTTC. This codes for CASSPTGNTEQYF.

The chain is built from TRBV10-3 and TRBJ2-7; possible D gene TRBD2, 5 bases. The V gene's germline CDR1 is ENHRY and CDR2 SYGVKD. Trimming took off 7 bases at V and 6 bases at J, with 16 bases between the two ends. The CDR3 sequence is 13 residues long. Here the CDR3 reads CAITETIPGEQYF. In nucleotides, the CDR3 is TGTGCCATCACCGAGACTATCCCTGGCGAGCAGTACTTC.

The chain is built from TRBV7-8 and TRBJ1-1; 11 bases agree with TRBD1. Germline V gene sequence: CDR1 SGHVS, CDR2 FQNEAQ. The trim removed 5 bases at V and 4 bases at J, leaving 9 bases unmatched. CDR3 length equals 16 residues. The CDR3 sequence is CASSPGGQGAPTEAFF. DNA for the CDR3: TGTGCCAGCAGCCCTGGAGGACAGGGGGCTCCCACTGAAGCTTTCTTT.

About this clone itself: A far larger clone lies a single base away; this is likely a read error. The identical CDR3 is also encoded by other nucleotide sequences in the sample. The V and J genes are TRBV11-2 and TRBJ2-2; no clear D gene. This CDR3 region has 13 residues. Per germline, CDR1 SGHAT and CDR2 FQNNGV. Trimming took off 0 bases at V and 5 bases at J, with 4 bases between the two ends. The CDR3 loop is CASSLDFTGELFF. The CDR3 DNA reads TGTGCCAGCAGCTTAGATTTTACCGGGGAGCTGTTTTTT.

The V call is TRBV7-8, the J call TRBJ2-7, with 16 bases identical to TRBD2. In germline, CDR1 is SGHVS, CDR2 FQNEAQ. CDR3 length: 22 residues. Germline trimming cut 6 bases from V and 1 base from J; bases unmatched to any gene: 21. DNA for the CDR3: TGTGCCAGCAGAACGAGAGGGACTAGCGGGAGGGGAACTAGAAAATGGTCCTACGAGCAGTACTTC. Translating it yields CASRTRGTSGRGTRKWSYEQYF. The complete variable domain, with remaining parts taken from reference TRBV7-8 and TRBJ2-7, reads GAGVSQSPRYKVAKRGQDVALRCDPISGHVSLFWYQQALGQGPEFLTYFQNEAQLDKSGLPSDRFFAERPEGSVSTLKIQRTQQEDSAVYLCASRTRGTSGRGTRKWSYEQYFGPGTRLTVT.

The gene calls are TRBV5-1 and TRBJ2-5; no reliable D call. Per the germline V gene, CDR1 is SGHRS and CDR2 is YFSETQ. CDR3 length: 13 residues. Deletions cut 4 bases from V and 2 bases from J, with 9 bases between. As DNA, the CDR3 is TGCGCCAGCAGCCCTCCGAGGCAAGAGACCCAGTACTTC. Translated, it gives CASSPPRQETQYF.

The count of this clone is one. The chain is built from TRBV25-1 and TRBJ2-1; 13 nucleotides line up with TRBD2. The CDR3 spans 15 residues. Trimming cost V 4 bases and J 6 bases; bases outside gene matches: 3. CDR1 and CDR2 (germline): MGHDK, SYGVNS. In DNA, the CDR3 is TGTGCCAGCAGTGGGACTAGCGGGGGAGGCAATGAGCAGTTCTTC. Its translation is CASSGTSGGGNEQFF.

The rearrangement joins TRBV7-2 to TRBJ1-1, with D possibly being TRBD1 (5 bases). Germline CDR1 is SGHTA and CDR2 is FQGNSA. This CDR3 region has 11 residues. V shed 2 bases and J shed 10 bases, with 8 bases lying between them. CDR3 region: CASSLYGGAFF. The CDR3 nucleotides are TGTGCCAGCAGCTTATATGGGGGAGCTTTCTTT.

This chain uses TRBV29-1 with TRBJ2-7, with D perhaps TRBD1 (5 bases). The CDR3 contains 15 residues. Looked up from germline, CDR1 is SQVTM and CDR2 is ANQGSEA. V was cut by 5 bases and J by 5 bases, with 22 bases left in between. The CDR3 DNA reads TGCAGCGTTCGATCCCGCCTAGAAGGGGTGGACGAGCAGTACTTC. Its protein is CSVRSRLEGVDEQYF.

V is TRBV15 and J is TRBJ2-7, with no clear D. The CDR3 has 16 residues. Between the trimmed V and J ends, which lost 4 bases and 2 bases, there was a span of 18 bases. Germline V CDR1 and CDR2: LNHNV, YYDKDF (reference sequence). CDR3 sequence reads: CATSTGSADIPYEQYF. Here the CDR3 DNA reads TGTGCCACCAGCACCGGGTCCGCCGACATACCCTACGAGCAGTACTTC.

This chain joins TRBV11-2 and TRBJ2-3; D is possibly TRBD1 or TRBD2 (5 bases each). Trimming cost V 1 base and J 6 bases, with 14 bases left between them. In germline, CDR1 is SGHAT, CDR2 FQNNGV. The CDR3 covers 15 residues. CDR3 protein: CASSLAGTSSDTQYF. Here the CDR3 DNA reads TGTGCCAGCAGCTTAGCCGGGACCAGTTCGGATACGCAGTATTTT. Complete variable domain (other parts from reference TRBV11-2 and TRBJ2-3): EAGVAQSPRYKIIEKRQSVAFWCNPISGHATLYWYQQILGQGPKLLIQFQNNGVVDDSQLPKDRFSAERLKGVDSTLKIQPAKLEDSAVYLCASSLAGTSSDTQYFGPGTRLTVL.

The DNA of the CDR3 is TGTGCCAGCAGCTTATCAGGCTACGAGCAGTACTTC. Translation gives CASSLSGYEQYF. The V gene is TRBV7-2, the J gene TRBJ2-7, with unresolved D. V lost 2 bases to trimming and J lost 3 bases, with 5 bases between them. Germline values: CDR1 SGHTA, CDR2 FQGNSA. The CDR3 has 12 residues.